The next 21 T cell receptor beta chains were all read from a single sample in a study of follicular helper T cells after annual influenza vaccination. The time point is: 2014-2015 season, 7 days after vaccination. Sequenced by immunoSEQ multiplex PCR; TCRdb stores in-frame clones only, minus some. The sample consists of around 15,000 clones, around 84% of them appearing once. The input for sequencing was CXCR5+ CD38- circulating T follicular helper cells from blood, taken 7 days after influenza vaccination. Subset: circulating Tfh, non-naive CD4+CXCR5+PD-1+ (ICOS+CD38+ or ICOS-CD38-). These TCRs come from an adult who received the influenza vaccine.

The rearrangement joins TRBV30 to TRBJ2-6; perhaps TRBD2 as D (6 bases). V shed 2 bases and J shed 4 bases, with 12 bases lying between them. CDR3 length: 15 amino acids. From germline, CDR1 is GTSNPN and CDR2 SVGIG (reference sequence). In DNA form, the CDR3 reads TGTGCCTGGAGTATCGGAGGGTCGGGGGCCAACGTCCTGACTTTC. Residues: CAWSIGGSGANVLTF.

The chain joins TRBV4-2 to TRBJ2-5; no firm D call. This CDR3 is built from 12 residues. Trimming took off 4 bases at V and 0 bases at J, with 3 bases between the two ends. The germline CDR1 and CDR2 sequences are LGHNA and YNFKEQ. The CDR3 DNA reads TGTGCCAGCAGCCCAGACCAAGAGACCCAGTACTTC. This codes for CASSPDQETQYF.

This chain links TRBV12-5 with TRBJ1-6, with 8 bases that match TRBD1. Per the germline V gene, CDR1 is LGHNT and CDR2 is FRNRAP. After removal of 1 base from V and 9 bases from J, the junction contained 2 bases not matched to a gene. The CDR3 consists of 14 residues. This CDR3 reads CASGLGQGPSPLHF. The CDR3, as DNA: TGTGCTAGTGGTTTGGGACAGGGGCCTTCACCCCTCCACTTT.

This chain uses TRBV5-1 with TRBJ2-3, with 14 bases that match TRBD2. The V gene end was trimmed by 3 bases and the J gene end by 5 bases; junction bases not matched to a gene: 5. Germline CDR1 SGHRS, CDR2 YFSETQ. The CDR3 covers 16 residues. CDR3: CASSSGLAGDVDTQYF. The DNA of the CDR3 is TGCGCCAGCAGCTCGGGACTAGCGGGAGACGTAGATACGCAGTATTTT.

The chain joins TRBV11-3 to TRBJ2-2; 16 nucleotides match TRBD2. Germline V lookup: CDR1 SGHNT, CDR2 YENEEA. The CDR3 has 18 amino acids. V dropped 3 bases and J dropped 7; count of bases not matched to a gene: 8. The CDR3 DNA follows: TGTGCCAGCAGCTTGGCCGGGACTAGCGGGGGGGCCGACGGGGAGCTGTTTTTT. It encodes CASSLAGTSGGADGELFF.

The CDR3 DNA reads as TGCGCCAGCAGCCTTGGGACTAGCGGGGGGGCAGATACGCAGTATTTT. Its translation: CASSLGTSGGADTQYF. This chain links TRBV5-1 with TRBJ2-3; the match to TRBD2 covers 16 bases. CDR1 is SGHRS, CDR2 YFSETQ, per germline. V gave up 4 bases and J gave up 4 bases; unmatched junction bases: 3. The CDR3 loop spans 16 amino acids.

This CDR3 reads CASIRGLDTGELFF. CDR3 coding DNA: TGCGCCAGCATCAGGGGGCTAGACACCGGGGAGCTGTTTTTT. V and J are TRBV5-1 and TRBJ2-2; 8 bases are shared with TRBD1. The trim removed 6 bases at V and 3 bases at J, leaving 4 bases unmatched. This CDR3 is built from 14 residues. CDR1 SGHRS and CDR2 YFSETQ come from the germline V gene. The whole variable domain, filled in from reference TRBV5-1 and TRBJ2-2, reads KAGVTQTPRYLIKTRGQQVTLSCSPISGHRSVSWYQQTPGQGLQFLFEYFSETQRNKGNFPGRFSGRQFSNSRSEMNVSTLELGDSALYLCASIRGLDTGELFFGEGSRLTVL.

The chain joins TRBV2 to TRBJ2-3; D is possibly TRBD2 (6 bases). Germline CDR1 SNHLY, CDR2 FYNNEI. The CDR3 sequence is 14 residues long. Trimming left V 5 bases short and J 3 bases short, with 12 bases between. Written as DNA, the CDR3 is TGTGCCAGCAGTCGCGGGACTCGGACAGATACGCAGTATTTT. Protein product: CASSRGTRTDTQYF. Together with reference TRBV2 and TRBJ2-3, the CDR3 gives the full variable domain: EPEVTQTPSHQVTQMGQEVILRCVPISNHLYFYWYRQILGQKVEFLVSFYNNEISEKSEIFDDQFSVERPDGSNFTLKIRSTKLEDSAMYFCASSRGTRTDTQYFGPGTRLTVL.

The chain carries TRBV5-6 and TRBJ2-5; 15 bases map to TRBD2. The CDR3 contains 16 residues. Unmatched junction bases numbered 6, after V lost 4 bases and J lost 5 bases. Germline CDR1 and CDR2: SGHDT and YYEEEE. CDR3 nucleotide sequence: TGTGCCAGCAGCCCTGGACTAGCGGGAGGGCCGGAGACCCAGTACTTC. This codes for CASSPGLAGGPETQYF.

The chain is built from TRBV5-6 and TRBJ1-4, with 8 bases fitting TRBD1. The CDR3 consists of 16 residues. Unmatched junction bases numbered 13, after V lost 4 bases and J lost 8 bases. Germline loops: CDR1 SGHDT, CDR2 YYEEEE. As DNA, the CDR3 is TGTGCCAGCAGCCAGACAGGGGTACAAGCGGAAGAAAAACTGTTTTTT. This gives the protein CASSQTGVQAEEKLFF.

The chain recombines TRBV6-5 with TRBJ1-1, with D possibly matching TRBD1 (5 bases). Germline CDR1 MNHEY, CDR2 SVGAGI. The CDR3 is 13 amino acids. V lost 3 bases and J 7 bases, leaving 12 bases between the germline ends. The CDR3 here is CASSYRGGGEAFF. The CDR3 nucleotides are TGTGCCAGCAGTTATAGGGGAGGAGGTGAAGCTTTCTTT.

The chain recombines TRBV5-1 with TRBJ2-3; 7 bases agree with TRBD1. Losses at the gene ends were 1 base for V and 4 bases for J; bases not matched to a gene: 3. The CDR3 loop spans 14 amino acids. Germline V gene data show CDR1 as SGHRS and CDR2 as YFSETQ. The CDR3 reads CASSLRGLADTQYF. CDR3 DNA: TGCGCCAGCAGCTTGAGGGGGCTGGCAGATACGCAGTATTTT.

J is TRBJ1-6 and V is TRBV5-4; 11 bases match TRBD1. CDR3 size: 16 residues. Trimming at V came to 2 bases and at J to 9 bases, leaving 7 bases not matched to a gene. Germline V gene lookup returns CDR1 SGHNT and CDR2 YYREEE (reference sequence). The CDR3 DNA follows: TGTGCCAGCAGCTTTTTTGGACAGGGGGCAGGTTCACCCCTCCACTTT. It specifies CASSFFGQGAGSPLHF.

J is TRBJ2-1 and V is TRBV2, with 8 positions matching TRBD2. Germline trimming cut 4 bases from V and 6 bases from J; bases unmatched to any gene: 5. The CDR3 loop spans 14 amino acids. Per the germline V gene, CDR1 is SNHLY and CDR2 is FYNNEI. CDR3 protein: CASSAGRGGNEQFF. The CDR3 DNA reads as TGTGCCAGCAGTGCGGGACGGGGGGGCAATGAGCAGTTCTTC.

The J gene is TRBJ1-2, the V gene TRBV27; D is possibly TRBD1 (5 bases). This CDR3 region has 13 residues. Looked up from germline, CDR1 is MNHEY and CDR2 is SMNVEV (reference sequence). Deletions cut 5 bases from V and 2 bases from J, with 9 bases between. CDR3 sequence reads: CASSRWGNYGYTF. DNA of the CDR3: TGTGCCAGCAGTAGGTGGGGCAACTATGGCTACACCTTC.

This clone was seen just once. V usage is TRBV7-9 and J usage is TRBJ2-1; 11 nucleotides agree with TRBD2. The CDR3 consists of 15 residues. Germline V gene data show CDR1 as SEHNR and CDR2 as FQNEAQ (reference sequence). V was clipped by 3 bases and J by 5 bases; unmatched bases: 3. The CDR3 DNA reads TGTGCCAGCAGCTTTTCTAGCGGGGGGAACAATGAGCAGTTCTTC. As protein: CASSFSSGGNNEQFF.

The V and J genes are TRBV6-1 and TRBJ2-1, with D perhaps TRBD2 (6 bases). The ends were cut back, 4 bases at V and 4 bases at J, with 14 bases in the middle. Germline V gene lookup returns CDR1 MNHNS and CDR2 SASEGT. The CDR3 consists of 15 residues. This CDR3 is CASSAGTLSYNEQFF. The CDR3 coding sequence is TGTGCCAGCAGTGCAGGGACTCTAAGTTACAATGAGCAGTTCTTC.

V gene TRBV15 combines with J gene TRBJ2-5; D ambiguous. The germline V gene encodes CDR1 LNHNV and CDR2 YYDKDF (reference sequence). With 0 bases removed from V and 3 bases from J, the gap between germline ends came to 14 bases. CDR3 size: 16 residues. In DNA, the CDR3 is TGTGCCACCAGCAGAGATAGGAACAGACCAGAAGAGACCCAGTACTTC. Its translation: CATSRDRNRPEETQYF.

The chain is built from TRBV7-2 and TRBJ2-5, with 7 bases lining up with TRBD1. Germline V gives CDR1 SGHTA, CDR2 FQGNSA. The CDR3 runs to 18 residues. V shed 2 bases and J 1 base; nucleotides not matched to a gene: 13. Here the CDR3 reads CASSLNPPGQRIQETQYF. CDR3 nucleotides: TGTGCCAGCAGCTTAAATCCTCCGGGACAGAGGATCCAAGAGACCCAGTACTTC.

This rearrangement joins TRBV7-9 to TRBJ2-5, with unresolved D. The CDR3 covers 14 residues. V lost 6 bases and J 4 bases, leaving 15 bases between the germline ends. Germline-derived CDR1 and CDR2 are SEHNR and FQNEAQ (reference sequence). The CDR3: CASSPSIMAETQYF. Written as DNA, the CDR3 is TGTGCCAGCAGTCCTTCGATCATGGCAGAGACCCAGTACTTC.

The chain links TRBV28 to TRBJ1-2; tentative D call: TRBD1 (5 bases). Trimming took 6 bases from V and 9 from J, leaving 17 bases between them. The CDR3 is made up of 13 amino acids. The germline gives CDR1 MDHEN, CDR2 SYDVKM. CDR3 DNA sequence: TGTGCCAGCAGGGTGCCGGGGGTTTTGAGCTACACCTTC. Translated, it gives CASRVPGVLSYTF.